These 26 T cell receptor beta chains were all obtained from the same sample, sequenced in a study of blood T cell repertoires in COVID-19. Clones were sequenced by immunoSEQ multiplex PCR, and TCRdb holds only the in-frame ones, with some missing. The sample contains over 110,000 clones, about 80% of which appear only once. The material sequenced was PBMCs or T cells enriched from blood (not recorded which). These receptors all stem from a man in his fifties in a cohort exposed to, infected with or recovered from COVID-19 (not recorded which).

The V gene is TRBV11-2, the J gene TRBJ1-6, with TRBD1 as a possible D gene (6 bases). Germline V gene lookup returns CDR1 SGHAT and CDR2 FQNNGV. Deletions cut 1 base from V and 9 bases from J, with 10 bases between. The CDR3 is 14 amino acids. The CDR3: CASSLGQAVSPLHF. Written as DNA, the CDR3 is TGTGCCAGCAGCTTAGGACAGGCGGTTTCACCCCTCCACTTT.

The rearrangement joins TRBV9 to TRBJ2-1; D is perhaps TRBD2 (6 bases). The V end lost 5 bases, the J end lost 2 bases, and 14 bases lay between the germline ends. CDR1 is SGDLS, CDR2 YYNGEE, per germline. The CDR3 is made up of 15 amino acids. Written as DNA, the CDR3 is TGTGCCAGCAGTCTCGGGGGAGATCCCTACAATGAGCAGTTCTTC. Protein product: CASSLGGDPYNEQFF.

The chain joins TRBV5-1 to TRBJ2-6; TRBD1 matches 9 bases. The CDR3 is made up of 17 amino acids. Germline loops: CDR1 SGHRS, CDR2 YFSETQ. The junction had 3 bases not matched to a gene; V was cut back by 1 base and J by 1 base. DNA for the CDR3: TGCGCCAGCAGCTTGACAGGGGGCGGATCTGGGGCCAACGTCCTGACTTTC. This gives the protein CASSLTGGGSGANVLTF. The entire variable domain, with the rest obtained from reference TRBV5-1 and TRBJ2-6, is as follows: KAGVTQTPRYLIKTRGQQVTLSCSPISGHRSVSWYQQTPGQGLQFLFEYFSETQRNKGNFPGRFSGRQFSNSRSEMNVSTLELGDSALYLCASSLTGGGSGANVLTFGAGSRLTVL.

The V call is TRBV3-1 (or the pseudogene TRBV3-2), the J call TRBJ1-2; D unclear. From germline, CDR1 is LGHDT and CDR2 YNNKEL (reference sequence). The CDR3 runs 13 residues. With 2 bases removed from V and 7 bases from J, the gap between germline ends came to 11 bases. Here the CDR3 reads CASSQIPVSGYTF. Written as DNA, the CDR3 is TGTGCCAGCAGCCAAATCCCCGTTTCTGGCTACACCTTC.

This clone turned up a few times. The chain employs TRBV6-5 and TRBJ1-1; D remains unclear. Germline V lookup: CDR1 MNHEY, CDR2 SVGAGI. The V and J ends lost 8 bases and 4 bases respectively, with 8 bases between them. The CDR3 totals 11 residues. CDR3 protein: CASGSVTEAFF. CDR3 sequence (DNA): TGTGCCAGCGGTTCCGTCACTGAAGCTTTCTTT.

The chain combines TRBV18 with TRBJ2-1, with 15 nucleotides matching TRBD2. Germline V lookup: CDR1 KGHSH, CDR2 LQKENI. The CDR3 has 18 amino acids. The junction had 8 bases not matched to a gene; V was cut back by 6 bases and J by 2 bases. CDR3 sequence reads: CASSQRTSGRGAYNEQFF. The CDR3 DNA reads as TGTGCCAGCTCGCAGAGGACTAGCGGGAGGGGCGCCTACAATGAGCAGTTCTTC.

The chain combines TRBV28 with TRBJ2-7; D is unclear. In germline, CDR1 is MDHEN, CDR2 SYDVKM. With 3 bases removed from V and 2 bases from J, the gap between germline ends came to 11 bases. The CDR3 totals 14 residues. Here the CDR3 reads CASSFWSKPYEQYF. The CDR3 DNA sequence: TGTGCCAGCAGTTTTTGGTCCAAGCCCTACGAGCAGTACTTC.

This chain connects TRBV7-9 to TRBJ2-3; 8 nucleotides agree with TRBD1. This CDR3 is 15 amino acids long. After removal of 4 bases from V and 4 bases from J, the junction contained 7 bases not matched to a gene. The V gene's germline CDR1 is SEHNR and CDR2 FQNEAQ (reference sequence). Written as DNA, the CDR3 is TGTGCCAGCAGCTCCGGACAGGGATCGGCAGATACGCAGTATTTT. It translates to CASSSGQGSADTQYF.

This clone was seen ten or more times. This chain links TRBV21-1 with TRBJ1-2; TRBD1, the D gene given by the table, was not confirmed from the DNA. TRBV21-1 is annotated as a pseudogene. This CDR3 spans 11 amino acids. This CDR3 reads CASSTTEGYTF. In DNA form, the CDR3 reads TGTGCCAGCAGCACGACAGAGGGCTACACCTTC.

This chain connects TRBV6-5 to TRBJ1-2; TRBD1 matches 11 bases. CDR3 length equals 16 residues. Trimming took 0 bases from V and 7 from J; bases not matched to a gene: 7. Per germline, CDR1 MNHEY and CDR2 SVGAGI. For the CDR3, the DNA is TGTGCCAGCAGTTACTCGCCTGGACAGGGGGCAGGTGGCTACACCTTC. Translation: CASSYSPGQGAGGYTF.

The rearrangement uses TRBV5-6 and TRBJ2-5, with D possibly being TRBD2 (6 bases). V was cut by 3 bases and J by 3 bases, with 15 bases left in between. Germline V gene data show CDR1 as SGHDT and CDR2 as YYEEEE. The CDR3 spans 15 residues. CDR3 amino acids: CASSSGLTVEETQYF. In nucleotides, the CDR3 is TGTGCCAGCAGCTCGGGACTGACCGTGGAAGAGACCCAGTACTTC.

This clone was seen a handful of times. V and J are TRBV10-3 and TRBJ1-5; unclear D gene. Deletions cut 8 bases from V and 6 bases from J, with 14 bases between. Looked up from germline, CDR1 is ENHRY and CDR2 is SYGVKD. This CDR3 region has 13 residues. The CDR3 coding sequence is TGTGCCATCCAGCCCGGTTCGGGTCAGCCCCAGCATTTT. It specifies CAIQPGSGQPQHF.

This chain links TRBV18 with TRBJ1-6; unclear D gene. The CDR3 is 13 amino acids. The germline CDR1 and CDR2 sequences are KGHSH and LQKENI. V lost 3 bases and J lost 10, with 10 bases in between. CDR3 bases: TGTGCCAGCTCACCTCAACGGGGATCACCCCTCCACTTT. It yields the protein CASSPQRGSPLHF.

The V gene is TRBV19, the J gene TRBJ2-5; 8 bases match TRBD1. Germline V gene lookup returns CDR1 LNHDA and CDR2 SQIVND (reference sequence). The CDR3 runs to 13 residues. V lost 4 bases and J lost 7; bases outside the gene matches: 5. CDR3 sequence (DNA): TGTGCCAGTAGTACGGACAGGGTCGGGACCCAGTACTTC. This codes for CASSTDRVGTQYF.

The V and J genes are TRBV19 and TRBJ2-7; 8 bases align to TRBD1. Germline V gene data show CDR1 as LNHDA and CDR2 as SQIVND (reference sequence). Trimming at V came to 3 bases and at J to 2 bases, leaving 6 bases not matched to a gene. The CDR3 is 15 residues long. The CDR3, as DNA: TGTGCCAGTAGTATCGGGACAGGTATTACCTACGAGCAGTACTTC. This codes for CASSIGTGITYEQYF.

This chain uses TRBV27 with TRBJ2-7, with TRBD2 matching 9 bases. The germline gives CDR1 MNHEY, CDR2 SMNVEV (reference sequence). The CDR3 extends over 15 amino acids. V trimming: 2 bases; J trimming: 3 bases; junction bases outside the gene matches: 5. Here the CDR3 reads CASSLRLAGYYEQYF. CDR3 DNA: TGTGCCAGCAGTTTAAGGCTAGCGGGATACTACGAGCAGTACTTC.

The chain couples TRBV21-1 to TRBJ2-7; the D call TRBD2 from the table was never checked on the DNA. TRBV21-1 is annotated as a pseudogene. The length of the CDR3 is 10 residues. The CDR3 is CASSYYEQYF. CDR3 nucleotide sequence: TGTGCCAGCAGCTACTACGAGCAGTACTTC.

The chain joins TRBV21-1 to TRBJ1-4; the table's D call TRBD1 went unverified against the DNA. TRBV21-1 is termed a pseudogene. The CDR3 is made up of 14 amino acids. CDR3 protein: CASCRTGPNEKLFF. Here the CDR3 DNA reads TGTGCCAGCTGCCGGACAGGACCTAATGAAAAACTGTTTTTT.

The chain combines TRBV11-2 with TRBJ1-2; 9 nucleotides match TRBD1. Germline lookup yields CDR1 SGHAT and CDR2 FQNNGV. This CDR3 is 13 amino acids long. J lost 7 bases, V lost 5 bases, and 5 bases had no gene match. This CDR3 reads CASSAQTGGGYTF. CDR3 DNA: TGTGCCAGCAGCGCACAGACAGGGGGTGGCTACACCTTC.

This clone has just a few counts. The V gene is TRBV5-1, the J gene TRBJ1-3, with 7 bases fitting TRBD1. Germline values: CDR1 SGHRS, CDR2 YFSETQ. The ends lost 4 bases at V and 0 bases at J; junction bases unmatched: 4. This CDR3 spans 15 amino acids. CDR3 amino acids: CASSTDRSSGNTIYF. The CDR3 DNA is TGCGCCAGCAGCACGGACAGGTCCTCTGGAAACACCATATATTTT.

The CDR3 region has the DNA TGTGCCAGCAGCCAAGGGGCAGGGGGCTGGTACGAGCAGTACTTC. Translating gives CASSQGAGGWYEQYF. The gene calls are TRBV3-1 (or the pseudogene TRBV3-2) and TRBJ2-7; 8 bases are a match to TRBD1. The V gene's germline CDR1 is LGHDT and CDR2 YNNKEL (reference sequence). Unmatched junction bases numbered 6, after V lost 1 base and J lost 4 bases. This CDR3 comprises 15 residues.

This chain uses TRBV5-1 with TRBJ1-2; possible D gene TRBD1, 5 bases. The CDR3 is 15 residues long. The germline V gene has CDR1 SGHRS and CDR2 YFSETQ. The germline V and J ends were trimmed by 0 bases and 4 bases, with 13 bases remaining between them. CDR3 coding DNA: TGCGCCAGCAGCTTGGGCCCTTTGGGGGGCTATGGCTACACCTTC. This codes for CASSLGPLGGYGYTF. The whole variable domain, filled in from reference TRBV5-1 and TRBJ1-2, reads KAGVTQTPRYLIKTRGQQVTLSCSPISGHRSVSWYQQTPGQGLQFLFEYFSETQRNKGNFPGRFSGRQFSNSRSEMNVSTLELGDSALYLCASSLGPLGGYGYTFGSGTRLTVV.

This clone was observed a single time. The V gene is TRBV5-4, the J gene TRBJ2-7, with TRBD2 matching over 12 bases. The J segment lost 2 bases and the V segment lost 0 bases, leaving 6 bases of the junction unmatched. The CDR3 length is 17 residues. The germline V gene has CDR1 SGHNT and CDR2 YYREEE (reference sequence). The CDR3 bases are TGTGCCAGCAGCTTGGCGACTAGCGGGAGTCGACCCTACGAGCAGTACTTC. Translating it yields CASSLATSGSRPYEQYF. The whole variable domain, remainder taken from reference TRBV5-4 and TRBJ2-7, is ETGVTQSPTHLIKTRGQQVTLRCSSQSGHNTVSWYQQALGQGPQFIFQYYREEENGRGNFPPRFSGLQFPNYSSELNVNALELDDSALYLCASSLATSGSRPYEQYFGPGTRLTVT.

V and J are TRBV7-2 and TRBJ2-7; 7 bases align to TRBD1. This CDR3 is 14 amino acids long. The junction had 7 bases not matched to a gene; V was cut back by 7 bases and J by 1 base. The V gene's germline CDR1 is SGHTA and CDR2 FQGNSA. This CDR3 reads CASNSGQASYEQYF. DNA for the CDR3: TGTGCCAGCAACTCCGGACAGGCATCCTACGAGCAGTACTTC. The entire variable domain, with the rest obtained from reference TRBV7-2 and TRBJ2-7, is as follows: GAGVSQSPSNKVTEKGKDVELRCDPISGHTALYWYRQSLGQGLEFLIYFQGNSAPDKSGLPSDRFSAERTGGSVSTLTIQRTQQEDSAVYLCASNSGQASYEQYFGPGTRLTVT.

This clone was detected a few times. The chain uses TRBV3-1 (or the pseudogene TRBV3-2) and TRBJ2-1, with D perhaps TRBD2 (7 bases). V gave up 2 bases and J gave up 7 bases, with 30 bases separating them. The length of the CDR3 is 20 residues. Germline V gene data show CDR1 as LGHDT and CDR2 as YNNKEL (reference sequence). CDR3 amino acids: CASSQSPFPRGGSGENEQFF. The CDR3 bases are TGTGCCAGCAGCCAAAGCCCTTTCCCTCGCGGGGGCTCGGGGGAAAATGAGCAGTTCTTC.

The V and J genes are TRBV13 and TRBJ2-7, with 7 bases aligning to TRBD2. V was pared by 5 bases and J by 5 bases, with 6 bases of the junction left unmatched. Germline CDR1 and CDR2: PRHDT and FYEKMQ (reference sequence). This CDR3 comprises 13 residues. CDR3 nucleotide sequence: TGTGCCAGCAGCGAGAGACTAGCTCACGAGCAGTACTTC. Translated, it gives CASSERLAHEQYF.